The entry below gives a single T cell receptor beta chain sequence along with its context. Its antigen is not identified. The authors ran a second PCR of about 6 to 11 cycles using a sample-barcoded 5' primer and a J-beta primer mix. TCRdb itself ran the 5' RACE reads through MiXCR, one entry per CDR3 protein. The sample has around 1,000,000 distinct CDR3 sequences; 20% to 25% are singletons. From germline, CDR1 is SGHTA and CDR2 FQGNSA. The CDR3 contains 14 residues. The V end was cut by 5 bases, the J end by 1 base, with 9 bases between. The sample belongs to a study of blood T cells in healthy people across ages. Study results and limitations: Unknown CMV status may confound age-related changes in expanded clones.

The same data also contributed to another study, on T cells of mothers and their children. That work states: Each donor was one of three healthy Caucasian mothers or one of their six children.

Material: blood. The TCR comes from a girl aged 2-9 years in good health. The V and J genes are TRBV7-2 and TRBJ1-5, with D unclear. The CDR3 sequence is CASSRQSSNQPQHF. CDR3 bases: TGTGCCAGCAGCCGTCAGAGCAGCAATCAGCCCCAGCATTTT.